A single sample is the source of the 12 T cell receptor beta chains below, sequenced in a study of cytomegalovirus exposure and HLA in healthy donors. PCR amplification relied on 60 Vbeta primers (plus 13 Jbeta primers). Some clones are missing from TCRdb's copy, which holds only in-frame ones; the method was immunoSEQ multiplex PCR. The sample has around 72,000 clones, 50% to 80% seen once. What was sequenced was PBMCs. The origin of the receptors is a middle-aged man in good health and CMV-seropositive.

The rearrangement uses TRBV9 and TRBJ1-2, with D unclear. Per the germline V gene, CDR1 is SGDLS and CDR2 is YYNGEE. The CDR3 runs to 15 residues. The V end was cut by 3 bases, the J end by 5 bases, with 17 bases between. The CDR3 loop is CASSESPIPGYGYTF. The CDR3 nucleotides are TGTGCCAGCAGCGAGTCCCCCATTCCGGGGTATGGCTACACCTTC.

Worth noting for this clone: A junction boundary mismatches the germline segment, possibly from a read error. This sample also contains other DNA sequences that code for the same CDR3. The V call is TRBV5-1, the J call TRBJ1-5; D uncertain. CDR1 is SGHRS and CDR2 is YFSETQ in the germline V gene. The CDR3 contains 14 residues. The CDR3 is CASSLGKEGGPQHF. The CDR3 DNA reads as TGCGCCAGTAGCTTAGGTAAGGAGGGAGGGCCCCAGCATTTT. Together with reference TRBV5-1 and TRBJ1-5, the CDR3 gives the full variable domain: KAGVTQTPRYLIKTRGQQVTLSCSPISGHRSVSWYQQTPGQGLQFLFEYFSETQRNKGNFPGRFSGRQFSNSRSEMNVSTLELGDSALYLCASSLGKEGGPQHFGDGTRLSIL.

V is TRBV10-2 and J is TRBJ2-7; D not certain. The CDR3 consists of 13 residues. Germline V gives CDR1 WSHSY, CDR2 SAAADI. Trimming took off 2 bases at V and 4 bases at J, with 9 bases between the two ends. CDR3 in DNA: TGCGCCAGCAGTGAGGGCAGGATTTACGAGCAGTACTTC. Encoded protein: CASSEGRIYEQYF.

This CDR3 is CASSGDRDETQYF. The CDR3 region has the DNA TGTGCCAGCAGTGGGGACAGGGATGAGACCCAGTACTTC. The rearrangement joins TRBV2 to TRBJ2-5; 9 bases line up with TRBD1. Germline V gene lookup returns CDR1 SNHLY and CDR2 FYNNEI. The junction had 2 bases not matched to a gene; V was cut back by 4 bases and J by 5 bases. The CDR3 is made up of 13 amino acids.

The chain uses TRBV6-1 and TRBJ2-1; 7 positions agree with TRBD1. Germline CDR1 MNHNS, CDR2 SASEGT. With 3 bases clipped from V and 4 bases from J, the junction kept 3 bases outside the gene matches. This CDR3 region has 14 residues. CDR3 in DNA: TGTGCCAGCAGTGATGGGACAGCATACAATGAGCAGTTCTTC. Amino acids: CASSDGTAYNEQFF.

The V call is TRBV4-2, the J call TRBJ2-5, with 10 positions matching TRBD2. V gave up 3 bases and J gave up 2 bases; unmatched junction bases: 6. The length of the CDR3 is 16 residues. From germline, CDR1 is LGHNA and CDR2 YNFKEQ. The CDR3 DNA is TGTGCCAGCAGCCAGAGAGCGGGGGGGACGCAAGAGACCCAGTACTTC. This sequence encodes CASSQRAGGTQETQYF.

The chain is built from TRBV20-1 and TRBJ2-4, with D maybe TRBD2 (5 bases). The CDR3 has 11 amino acids. The germline V gene has CDR1 DFQATT and CDR2 SNEGSKA (reference sequence). Trimming stripped 7 bases from V and 9 bases from J, with 13 bases between. Written as DNA, the CDR3 is TGCAGTGTCCCAAGCCGGGGCATTCAGTACTTC. It yields the protein CSVPSRGIQYF.

The gene calls are TRBV15 and TRBJ1-1; 7 positions match TRBD1. Germline CDR1 reads LNHNV; CDR2 reads YYDKDF (reference sequence). This CDR3 is built from 16 residues. Trimming cost V 0 bases and J 1 base; bases outside gene matches: 5. The CDR3 sequence: CATSREKGAANTEAFF. Written as DNA, the CDR3 is TGTGCCACCAGCAGAGAAAAGGGGGCCGCGAACACTGAAGCTTTCTTT.

This chain joins TRBV19 and TRBJ1-5, with TRBD1 matching over 12 bases. The junction had 11 bases not matched to a gene; V was cut back by 8 bases and J by 6 bases. The CDR3 loop spans 16 amino acids. CDR1 and CDR2 from the germline V gene are LNHDA and SQIVND (reference sequence). The CDR3 region is CASPDPGTGGGQPQHF. In nucleotides, the CDR3 is TGTGCCAGTCCTGACCCCGGGACAGGGGGCGGTCAGCCCCAGCATTTT.

This chain links TRBV4-1 with TRBJ1-1, with D maybe TRBD1 (5 bases). Trimming left V 3 bases short and J 4 bases short, with 15 bases between. CDR3 length: 15 amino acids. Germline V CDR1 and CDR2: MGHRA, YSYEKL. For the CDR3, the DNA is TGCGCCAGCAGCCACCTCATGGCACAGGCCACTGAAGCTTTCTTT. It yields the protein CASSHLMAQATEAFF.

The CDR3 loop is CASSSSDTFTGELFF. Written as DNA, the CDR3 is TGTGCCAGCAGCTCCTCAGACACATTCACCGGGGAGCTGTTTTTT. The chain employs TRBV11-1 and TRBJ2-2; D call uncertain. V was shortened by 4 bases and J by 4 bases, with 13 bases between the two germline ends. This CDR3 comprises 15 residues. Germline-derived CDR1 and CDR2 are SGHAT and FQDESV (reference sequence).

The chain joins TRBV7-2 to TRBJ2-7; no definite D call. This CDR3 is 13 amino acids long. Germline CDR1 reads SGHTA; CDR2 reads FQGNSA. V was clipped by 3 bases and J by 4 bases, with 10 bases between them. CDR3 nucleotide sequence: TGTGCCAGCAGCTTTATAGACGGGTACGAGCAGTACTTC. Amino acids: CASSFIDGYEQYF.